These 19 T cell receptor beta chains were sequenced from one sample in a study of T cell responses to AZD1222 COVID-19 vaccine. Here immunoSEQ multiplex PCR was the method, and the copy in TCRdb shows in-frame clones only, minus some. Of 100,000 or so clones in the sample, roughly 87% were seen once. Sequenced here: peripheral blood, sampled on day 0 of AZD1222 vaccination. The receptor set was obtained from an adult in good health.

The chain employs TRBV6-5 and TRBJ2-7; D may be TRBD1 (5 bases). This CDR3 region has 12 residues. The V end lost 7 bases, the J end lost 3 bases, and 10 bases lay between the germline ends. The germline V gene encodes CDR1 MNHEY and CDR2 SVGAGI. CDR3 amino acids: CASMQGIYEQYF. For the CDR3, the DNA is TGTGCCAGCATGCAGGGTATCTACGAGCAGTACTTC.

V and J are TRBV5-4 and TRBJ2-7; TRBD1 matches 12 bases. Germline CDR1 SGHNT, CDR2 YYREEE (reference sequence). The V segment lost 4 bases and the J segment 1 base; nucleotides outside the gene matches: 3. The CDR3 contains 15 residues. In DNA, the CDR3 is TGTGCCAGCAGCAGGGACAGGGGGCAGTCCTACGAGCAGTACTTC. Protein sequence: CASSRDRGQSYEQYF.

This clone was seen once. The chain recombines TRBV28 with TRBJ2-1; D call uncertain. With 6 bases removed from V and 15 bases from J, the gap between germline ends came to 18 bases. This CDR3 spans 12 amino acids. From germline, CDR1 is MDHEN and CDR2 SYDVKM. The CDR3 region has the DNA TGTGCCAGCAGGTACCTAACCTATAATCTGTTCTTC. Encoded protein: CASRYLTYNLFF.

This chain links TRBV3-1 (or the pseudogene TRBV3-2) with TRBJ2-2, with 7 bases aligning to TRBD2. CDR1 and CDR2 (germline): LGHDT, YNNKEL (reference sequence). This CDR3 is built from 15 residues. J lost 6 bases, V lost 1 base, and 5 bases had no gene match. As DNA, the CDR3 is TGTGCCAGCAGCCAAGGACGCGGGAGCCCCGGGGAGCTGTTTTTT. Protein product: CASSQGRGSPGELFF.

The V call is TRBV3-1 (or the pseudogene TRBV3-2), the J call TRBJ2-7; the match to TRBD1 covers 7 bases. The V and J ends lost 2 bases and 2 bases, in that order; junction bases with no gene match: 3. The CDR3 is 14 amino acids. The germline V gene encodes CDR1 LGHDT and CDR2 YNNKEL (reference sequence). The CDR3 region is CASSQRDRAYEQYF. The DNA for the CDR3 is TGTGCCAGCAGCCAACGAGACAGGGCCTACGAGCAGTACTTC.

The V and J genes are TRBV19 and TRBJ1-1, with TRBD1 matching 8 bases. V shed 1 base and J 4 bases; nucleotides not matched to a gene: 8. CDR1 and CDR2 (germline): LNHDA, SQIVND (reference sequence). CDR3 size: 16 residues. The CDR3: CASSIGYGQGPTEAFF. The CDR3 coding sequence is TGTGCCAGTAGTATAGGTTACGGACAGGGACCCACTGAAGCTTTCTTT.

J is TRBJ2-5 and V is TRBV11-2, with 9 bases matching TRBD1. The CDR3 is 15 amino acids. V lost 6 bases, J lost 5 bases, and 10 bases stayed unmatched. From germline, CDR1 is SGHAT and CDR2 FQNNGV. The CDR3 DNA reads as TGTGCCAGCAGAGACAATACAGGGGGCTTCGAGACCCAGTACTTC. This encodes CASRDNTGGFETQYF.

The rearrangement joins TRBV6-5 to TRBJ1-2; no firm D call. This CDR3 is built from 10 residues. V was shortened by 8 bases and J by 1 base, with 2 bases between the two germline ends. The germline gives CDR1 MNHEY, CDR2 SVGAGI. The CDR3 protein is CASYNYGYTF. The DNA for the CDR3 is TGTGCCAGCTATAACTATGGCTACACCTTC.

This rearrangement joins TRBV15 to TRBJ2-3, with 11 bases fitting TRBD1. The J segment lost 4 bases and the V segment lost 3 bases, leaving 9 bases of the junction unmatched. This CDR3 spans 17 amino acids. CDR1 is LNHNV, CDR2 YYDKDF, per germline (reference sequence). This CDR3 is CATSRETGTGGADTQYF. The DNA for the CDR3 is TGTGCCACCAGCAGGGAGACCGGGACAGGGGGTGCAGATACGCAGTATTTT.

This clone appeared a few times. The J gene is TRBJ2-2, the V gene TRBV6-2 or TRBV6-3; D unresolved. The germline CDR1 and CDR2 sequences are MNHEY and SVGEGT. The germline V and J ends were trimmed by 6 bases and 2 bases, with 7 bases remaining between them. This CDR3 is built from 13 residues. The CDR3 DNA sequence: TGTGCCAGCAGCCCACAAAACACCGGGGAGCTGTTTTTT. Its protein is CASSPQNTGELFF.

The rearrangement uses TRBV5-1 and TRBJ1-3; unclear D gene. The germline CDR1 and CDR2 sequences are SGHRS and YFSETQ. Trimming left V 1 base short and J 0 bases short, with 11 bases between. CDR3 length: 16 amino acids. CDR3 region: CASSLSAEISGNTIYF. The CDR3 region has the DNA TGCGCCAGCAGCTTGTCAGCAGAGATCTCTGGAAACACCATATATTTT.

The V and J genes are TRBV6-1 and TRBJ2-2, with a weak D call TRBD2 (5 bases). Germline V gene data show CDR1 as MNHNS and CDR2 as SASEGT. The CDR3 is 18 residues long. V lost 1 base and J lost 0, with 15 bases in between. The CDR3 DNA sequence: TGTGCCAGCAGTGAAGGGTGGGGAGACTTCGCGAACACCGGGGAGCTGTTTTTT. This codes for CASSEGWGDFANTGELFF.

The rearrangement uses TRBV10-3 and TRBJ2-2; tentatively, D is TRBD2 (5 bases). The CDR3 contains 14 residues. Trimming removed 10 bases from V and 0 bases from J, with 12 bases in between. The germline V gene encodes CDR1 ENHRY and CDR2 SYGVKD. CDR3 coding DNA: TGTGCCACGAGAGCAGCGGCGAACACCGGGGAGCTGTTTTTT. Residues: CATRAAANTGELFF.

The gene calls are TRBV27 and TRBJ1-5, with a tentative D call TRBD1 (5 bases). Trimming took off 1 base at V and 3 bases at J, with 13 bases between the two ends. The CDR3 is 16 residues long. CDR1 and CDR2 from the germline V gene are MNHEY and SMNVEV (reference sequence). CDR3 DNA sequence: TGTGCCAGCAGTTTATTAAGTGGGACTCCCAATCAGCCCCAGCATTTT. Translating it yields CASSLLSGTPNQPQHF.

This chain joins TRBV3-1 (or the pseudogene TRBV3-2) and TRBJ1-5; maybe TRBD1 (6 bases). Between the trimmed V and J ends, which lost 1 base and 7 bases, there was a span of 14 bases. The CDR3 is 15 amino acids. Per germline, CDR1 LGHDT and CDR2 YNNKEL (reference sequence). CDR3 amino acids: CASSQAAGAGQPQHF. CDR3 DNA sequence: TGTGCCAGCAGCCAAGCGGCAGGGGCAGGCCAGCCCCAGCATTTT.

For the CDR3, the DNA is TGTGCCAGTAGTATTGGGCTCCTTAATTCACCCCTCCACTTT. It yields the protein CASSIGLLNSPLHF. V is TRBV19 and J is TRBJ1-6; no clear D. The CDR3 is 14 amino acids. The germline V gene encodes CDR1 LNHDA and CDR2 SQIVND (reference sequence). The V gene lost 3 bases and the J gene lost 6 bases, with 9 bases spanning the gap.

This chain uses TRBV4-1 with TRBJ1-1, with D tentatively TRBD1 (5 bases). From germline, CDR1 is MGHRA and CDR2 YSYEKL. CDR3 length: 17 amino acids. Between the trimmed V and J ends, which lost 1 base and 4 bases, there was a span of 19 bases. CDR3 sequence (DNA): TGCGCCAGCAGCCAAGTTTTCCCCACTGGGGGGAGCACTGAAGCTTTCTTT. Protein: CASSQVFPTGGSTEAFF.

The V call is TRBV25-1, the J call TRBJ1-1, with D uncertain. Germline CDR1 is MGHDK and CDR2 is SYGVNS. This CDR3 is built from 14 residues. Trimming took 3 bases from V and 1 from J, leaving 9 bases between them. CDR3 sequence: CASSDPHRNTEAFF. In nucleotides, the CDR3 is TGTGCCAGCAGTGACCCACACCGGAACACTGAAGCTTTCTTT. Full variable domain (remainder filled in from reference TRBV25-1 and TRBJ1-1): EADIYQTPRYLVIGTGKKITLECSQTMGHDKMYWYQQDPGMELHLIHYSYGVNSTEKGDLSSESTVSRIRTEHFPLTLESARPSHTSQYLCASSDPHRNTEAFFGQGTRLTVV.

The V gene is TRBV11-3, the J gene TRBJ2-1, with 7 bases fitting TRBD2. The V and J ends lost 5 bases and 6 bases, in that order; junction bases with no gene match: 16. Germline CDR1 reads SGHNT; CDR2 reads YENEEA. CDR3 size: 17 residues. CDR3 amino acids: CASSASPGLGRGNEQFF. The CDR3 DNA is TGTGCCAGCAGCGCGTCTCCCGGACTAGGGAGGGGCAATGAGCAGTTCTTC.